This T cell receptor (beta chain) was sequenced for a study of post-analysis software for immune sequencing data. Whole-study results and caveats: Among roughly five TRBV segments more frequent in patients than controls were TRBV5-6, TRBV5-1 and TRBV20-1. Compared against controls, patients with multiple sclerosis displayed significantly lower normalized Chao1 diversity.

The CDR3 spans 13 residues. The V end was cut by 4 bases, the J end by 7 bases, with 14 bases between. CDR1 and CDR2 (germline): MGHRA, YSYEKL. Sequencing libraries made from TCR beta cDNA carried unique molecular identifiers. One entry per CDR3 protein results from TCRdb running MiXCR on the PCR reads. The sample has approximately 440,000 distinct CDR3 sequences, less than 45% seen once. Comment on this clonotype: Its antigen is not known.

Sequencing was carried out using blood. The rearrangement joins TRBV4-1 to TRBJ2-7, with D maybe TRBD1 (6 bases). The sequence derives from a girl aged 5-17 years with multiple sclerosis. As DNA, the CDR3 is TGCGCCAGCAGCCCCTTACAGGGTCAGGAGCAGTACTTC. Translating gives CASSPLQGQEQYF.